Presented here are 32 T cell receptor beta chains from one specimen sequenced in a study of cytomegalovirus exposure and HLA in healthy donors. The PCR ran on 60 Vbeta and 13 Jbeta primers. Profiled with immunoSEQ multiplex PCR; TCRdb holds only in-frame clones, not every one. The sample holds roughly 140,000 clones; 82% are singletons and the top ten take around 2.4%. Material for sequencing was PBMCs. The receptors come from a male donor in good health and CMV-seronegative.

This chain joins TRBV14 and TRBJ1-4; D ambiguous. The CDR3 extends over 13 amino acids. Trimming left V 3 bases short and J 4 bases short, with 6 bases between. Germline V gene lookup returns CDR1 SGHDN and CDR2 FVKESK. The CDR3 DNA follows: TGTGCCAGCAGCCACACAGTTAATGAAAAACTGTTTTTT. Amino acid sequence: CASSHTVNEKLFF.

This sequence joins TRBV7-2 and TRBJ2-1, with 7 bases fitting TRBD1. Germline V gene lookup returns CDR1 SGHTA and CDR2 FQGNSA. V lost 5 bases to trimming and J lost 5 bases; unmatched junction nucleotides: 6. The CDR3 is 14 residues long. The CDR3 DNA is TGTGCCAGCAGCACCCGGGACAGCAACAATGAGCAGTTCTTC. Translated: CASSTRDSNNEQFF.

As concerns this clone: In the same sample, other DNA sequences code for this CDR3. The chain couples TRBV30 to TRBJ2-5, with D perhaps TRBD1 (7 bases). CDR1 is GTSNPN, CDR2 SVGIG, per germline (reference sequence). V was pared by 5 bases and J by 5 bases, with 12 bases between. This CDR3 contains 12 residues. Here the CDR3 reads CAWGGGLETQYF. The CDR3 DNA sequence: TGTGCCTGGGGAGGGGGCCTGGAGACCCAGTACTTC.

CDR3 in DNA: TGCGCCAGCAGCCAGGGCGACACAGATACGCAGTATTTT. Translated: CASSQGDTDTQYF. The rearrangement links TRBV4-1 to TRBJ2-3, with D uncertain. Trimming took off 3 bases at V and 2 bases at J, with 6 bases between the two ends. The CDR3 consists of 13 residues. Germline V CDR1 and CDR2: MGHRA, YSYEKL.

The chain carries TRBV7-3 and TRBJ2-1, with D tentatively TRBD2 (6 bases). Trimming removed 2 bases at V and 4 bases at J, with 18 bases between. Germline-derived CDR1 and CDR2 are SGHTA and FQGTGA. The CDR3 is 17 residues long. The CDR3 loop reads CASSLVFRSGGYNEQFF. In DNA form, the CDR3 reads TGTGCCAGCAGCTTAGTTTTTCGTAGCGGAGGTTACAATGAGCAGTTCTTC.

V usage is TRBV4-1 and J usage is TRBJ1-5, with TRBD1 matching 9 bases. CDR3 length: 18 residues. Germline assignment: CDR1 MGHRA and CDR2 YSYEKL. V was pared by 4 bases and J by 6 bases, with 16 bases of the junction left unmatched. CDR3 protein: CASSLSGAGQGFAQPQHF. Here the CDR3 DNA reads TGCGCCAGCAGCCTTTCAGGGGCGGGACAGGGATTCGCTCAGCCCCAGCATTTT.

This clone was seen once. V usage is TRBV19 and J usage is TRBJ2-7; 11 bases map to TRBD2. The CDR3 extends over 16 amino acids. CDR1 is LNHDA, CDR2 SQIVND, per germline (reference sequence). The trim removed 5 bases at V and 7 bases at J, leaving 13 bases unmatched. The CDR3 is CASSENSGRAFWEQYF. DNA of the CDR3: TGTGCCAGTAGTGAAAATAGCGGGAGGGCCTTTTGGGAGCAGTACTTC.

This rearrangement joins TRBV11-2 to TRBJ1-2; 8 nucleotides agree with TRBD1. Trimming at V came to 5 bases and at J to 3 bases, leaving 5 bases not matched to a gene. This CDR3 has 14 residues. The germline V gene has CDR1 SGHAT and CDR2 FQNNGV. The DNA of the CDR3 is TGTGCCAGCAGCGGTGCGGACAGGGACTATGGCTACACCTTC. It is translated as CASSGADRDYGYTF.

The J gene is TRBJ2-1, the V gene TRBV9; 7 bases map to TRBD2. The V gene's germline CDR1 is SGDLS and CDR2 YYNGEE. V was clipped by 0 bases and J by 7 bases; unmatched bases: 7. CDR3 size: 15 residues. CDR3 sequence: CASSVVAGEGNEQFF. As DNA, the CDR3 is TGTGCCAGCAGCGTAGTCGCGGGAGAGGGAAATGAGCAGTTCTTC.

The rearrangement joins TRBV27 to TRBJ2-3; 9 bases align to TRBD2. The J segment lost 7 bases and the V segment lost 4 bases, leaving 12 bases of the junction unmatched. CDR3 length: 16 residues. Germline CDR1 reads MNHEY; CDR2 reads SMNVEV (reference sequence). The CDR3 sequence: CASSSPPERGVNTQYF. DNA for the CDR3: TGTGCCAGCAGTTCCCCCCCCGAGCGGGGGGTAAATACGCAGTATTTT.

As DNA, the CDR3 is TGTGCCAGCGGGACAACCTACAATGAGCAGTTCTTC. It specifies CASGTTYNEQFF. The chain joins TRBV27 to TRBJ2-1; possibly TRBD1 for D (6 bases). CDR3 length: 12 residues. Germline V lookup: CDR1 MNHEY, CDR2 SMNVEV (reference sequence). V lost 8 bases and J 2 bases, leaving 7 bases between the germline ends.

Of note for this clone: This same CDR3 is encoded by further DNA sequences in the sample. The CDR3 bases are TGTGCCAGCAGTTTACCCGGGGGCGAGCAGTACTTC. Translated: CASSLPGGEQYF. The genes are TRBV7-3 and TRBJ2-7, with D possibly matching TRBD2 (6 bases). Germline CDR1 and CDR2: SGHTA and FQGTGA. The CDR3 runs to 12 residues. Trimming shortened V by 6 bases and J by 6 bases, and 12 bases separated the two germline ends.

The chain recombines TRBV6-1 with TRBJ2-7; D possibly corresponds to TRBD1 (6 bases). V dropped 3 bases and J dropped 0 bases, with 12 bases sitting between them. Per germline, CDR1 MNHNS and CDR2 SASEGT. The CDR3 is 15 residues long. This chain's CDR3 is CASSELRGSSYEQYF. For the CDR3, the DNA is TGTGCCAGCAGTGAGCTCAGGGGCAGCTCCTACGAGCAGTACTTC.

The chain combines TRBV29-1 with TRBJ2-7; possible D gene TRBD2, 6 bases. V was trimmed by 6 bases and J by 5 bases, leaving 20 bases between them. From germline, CDR1 is SQVTM and CDR2 ANQGSEA. The CDR3 has 14 amino acids. The CDR3 spells CSVFPGGGGDEQYF. As DNA, the CDR3 is TGCAGCGTATTCCCCGGGGGAGGAGGCGACGAGCAGTACTTC.

V and J are TRBV6-5 and TRBJ2-5; D is perhaps TRBD2 (5 bases). The J call is in doubt because the DNA end fits TRBJ2-7 better. The length of the CDR3 is 14 residues. Germline V gene lookup returns CDR1 MNHEY and CDR2 SVGAGI. In DNA, the CDR3 is TGTGCCAGCAGTTACGGCGGGCCCAGGTACGAGCAGTACTTC. As protein: CASSYGGPRYEQYF.

This clone came up a few times. V gene TRBV9 combines with J gene TRBJ1-5; maybe TRBD1 (5 bases). CDR1 is SGDLS and CDR2 is YYNGEE in the germline V gene. The CDR3 extends over 15 amino acids. The V gene lost 5 bases and the J gene lost 5 bases, with 17 bases spanning the gap. CDR3 amino acids: CASSGGGVRDQPQHF. The CDR3 nucleotides are TGTGCCAGCAGTGGGGGAGGGGTTCGGGATCAGCCCCAGCATTTT.

V gene TRBV6-5 combines with J gene TRBJ2-2; possibly TRBD1 for D (6 bases). Germline V gene sequence: CDR1 MNHEY, CDR2 SVGAGI. The V and J ends lost 6 bases and 1 base respectively, with 9 bases between them. The CDR3 runs to 14 residues. The CDR3 sequence is CASSQGQNTGELFF. The CDR3 DNA reads TGTGCCAGCAGCCAGGGACAGAACACCGGGGAGCTGTTTTTT.

This sequence joins TRBV5-4 and TRBJ2-2, with 10 positions matching TRBD1. Looked up from germline, CDR1 is SGHNT and CDR2 is YYREEE (reference sequence). The CDR3 spans 17 residues. Trimming cost V 4 bases and J 6 bases; bases outside gene matches: 12. The CDR3 loop reads CASSQRFGGQGAGELFF. The CDR3 nucleotides read TGTGCCAGCAGCCAGCGATTCGGCGGACAGGGGGCCGGGGAGCTGTTTTTT.

The chain is built from TRBV6-5 and TRBJ1-1; weak D call: TRBD1 (5 bases). Germline V CDR1 and CDR2: MNHEY, SVGAGI. The CDR3 length is 14 residues. V was shortened by 6 bases and J by 0 bases, with 11 bases between the two germline ends. This CDR3 is CASRDGGLNTEAFF. The CDR3 nucleotides read TGTGCCAGCAGGGACGGGGGATTGAACACTGAAGCTTTCTTT.

The chain carries TRBV10-3 and TRBJ2-6, with 8 nucleotides matching TRBD1. Germline lookup yields CDR1 ENHRY and CDR2 SYGVKD. This CDR3 contains 16 residues. After removal of 0 bases from V and 2 bases from J, the junction contained 0 bases not matched to a gene. CDR3 sequence (DNA): TGTGCCATCAGTGAGTCCAGGGGGCCTGGGGCCAACGTCCTGACTTTC. Its translation: CAISESRGPGANVLTF.

The V and J genes are TRBV11-2 and TRBJ2-7; D possibly corresponds to TRBD2 (6 bases). The CDR3 covers 13 residues. The V gene's germline CDR1 is SGHAT and CDR2 FQNNGV. V lost 5 bases and J lost 3, with 11 bases in between. CDR3 DNA sequence: TGTGCCAGCAGCCCGGGGGACGGCTACGAGCAGTACTTC. Its translation is CASSPGDGYEQYF.

The CDR3 coding sequence is TGTGCCAGTAGTATAGGGGGAAGGGGCCTCTCCTACGAGCAGTACTTC. It codes for CASSIGGRGLSYEQYF. The chain employs TRBV19 and TRBJ2-7; D is possibly TRBD1 (5 bases). With 1 base removed from V and 0 bases from J, the gap between germline ends came to 13 bases. Germline V lookup: CDR1 LNHDA, CDR2 SQIVND (reference sequence). The length of the CDR3 is 16 residues.

Only a few counts were recorded for this clone. The rearrangement links TRBV30 to TRBJ2-7, with TRBD2 matching 9 bases. Germline lookup yields CDR1 GTSNPN and CDR2 SVGIG (reference sequence). This CDR3 is built from 13 residues. Trimming took 2 bases from V and 6 from J; bases not matched to a gene: 5. CDR3 sequence reads: CAWSRAGGGEQYF. In DNA form, the CDR3 reads TGTGCCTGGAGTCGAGCGGGAGGCGGCGAGCAGTACTTC.

This chain uses TRBV7-8 with TRBJ2-1, with D perhaps matching TRBD1 (5 bases). Germline-derived CDR1 and CDR2 are SGHVS and FQNEAQ. Trimming removed 8 bases from V and 4 bases from J, with 12 bases in between. This CDR3 region has 13 residues. CDR3 bases: TGTGCCAGCTCCGGCGGACAATACAATGAGCAGTTCTTC. It encodes CASSGGQYNEQFF.

The chain combines TRBV28 with TRBJ2-4; D is unresolved. Trimming shortened V by 2 bases and J by 0 bases, and 8 bases separated the two germline ends. Germline lookup yields CDR1 MDHEN and CDR2 SYDVKM. The CDR3 contains 15 residues. The CDR3: CASSLGSLAKNIQYF. Here the CDR3 DNA reads TGTGCCAGCAGTTTAGGCAGTCTAGCCAAAAACATTCAGTACTTC.

The chain links TRBV6-4 to TRBJ1-1, with a possible D match to TRBD1 (6 bases). CDR1 and CDR2 from the germline V gene are MRHNA and SNTAGT. This CDR3 region has 14 residues. The germline V and J ends were trimmed by 3 bases and 7 bases, with 15 bases remaining between them. The DNA for the CDR3 is TGTGCCAGCAGTGAACAGGCGGGGGCAGGTGAAGCTTTCTTT. It yields the protein CASSEQAGAGEAFF.

This clone has a single count. This sequence joins TRBV6-1 and TRBJ2-2; 9 bases agree with TRBD2. Germline V gene data show CDR1 as MNHNS and CDR2 as SASEGT. This CDR3 contains 15 residues. With V trimmed by 7 bases and J by 4 bases, 7 bases remained unmatched. The DNA for the CDR3 is TGTGCCAGCAATCGTAGCGGGGGAGGCACCGGGGAGCTGTTTTTT. Translation: CASNRSGGGTGELFF.

This clone turned up a few times. The chain joins TRBV4-3 to TRBJ2-3; D gene uncertain. The CDR3 covers 15 residues. Germline values: CDR1 LGHNA, CDR2 YSLEER. With 0 bases removed from V and 1 base from J, the gap between germline ends came to 8 bases. CDR3 sequence reads: CASSQDFAGTDTQYF. The CDR3 bases are TGCGCCAGCAGCCAAGATTTTGCGGGCACAGATACGCAGTATTTT.

The chain carries TRBV28 and TRBJ1-2, with D possibly being TRBD1 (5 bases). CDR3 length: 14 residues. Germline lookup yields CDR1 MDHEN and CDR2 SYDVKM. The V gene lost 5 bases and the J gene lost 9 bases, with 19 bases spanning the gap. The CDR3 loop is CASSTPAGSLSYTF. The CDR3 nucleotides are TGTGCCAGCAGTACCCCAGCAGGGTCTCTCAGCTACACCTTC.

This chain joins TRBV27 and TRBJ2-5; 12 bases are shared with TRBD2. CDR1 and CDR2 (germline): MNHEY, SMNVEV (reference sequence). The CDR3 extends over 14 amino acids. Germline trimming cut 7 bases from V and 5 bases from J; bases unmatched to any gene: 5. CDR3 in amino acids: CASKVLAGGETQYF. The CDR3 DNA follows: TGTGCCAGCAAGGTGCTAGCGGGAGGGGAGACCCAGTACTTC.

V and J are TRBV30 and TRBJ2-6, with a tentative D call TRBD2 (5 bases). CDR3 length: 18 amino acids. Between the trimmed V and J ends, which lost 8 bases and 0 bases, there was a span of 23 bases. Germline assignment: CDR1 GTSNPN and CDR2 SVGIG (reference sequence). The CDR3 DNA follows: TGTGCCGGTCAGAGTGGTGGAGGCCTCGGCTCTGGGGCCAACGTCCTGACTTTC. Its translation is CAGQSGGGLGSGANVLTF.

The CDR3 DNA sequence: TGTGCCAGTGCAGCGGGAGGTGGGGCTTACGAGCAGTACTTC. This sequence encodes CASAAGGGAYEQYF. The chain couples TRBV19 to TRBJ2-7; 9 bases map to TRBD2. Trimming at V came to 8 bases and at J to 4 bases, leaving 9 bases not matched to a gene. The germline V gene has CDR1 LNHDA and CDR2 SQIVND (reference sequence). The CDR3 loop spans 14 amino acids.